Following are 24 T cell receptor beta chains from one sample sequenced in a study of cytomegalovirus exposure and HLA in healthy donors. The PCR used 60 Vbeta and 13 Jbeta primers. TCRdb's table, derived via immunoSEQ multiplex PCR, lists solely in-frame clones and lacks some. This sample has some 170,000 clones, with just over 75% found just once. Input material: PBMCs. These receptors originate from a woman aged 55-75 years in good health and CMV-seropositive.

The chain joins TRBV29-1 to TRBJ2-5, with 10 positions matching TRBD1. V trimming: 8 bases; J trimming: 5 bases; junction bases outside the gene matches: 17. The CDR3 has 16 residues. The germline V gene encodes CDR1 SQVTM and CDR2 ANQGSEA. In DNA form, the CDR3 reads TGCAGCTCTTCGCACCCCGGGACAGGGGAGAGGGAGACCCAGTACTTC. Translated: CSSSHPGTGERETQYF.

This clone was seen only a few times. The chain carries TRBV29-1 and TRBJ1-1; TRBD1 might be the D (5 bases). CDR1 is SQVTM and CDR2 is ANQGSEA in the germline V gene. V gave up 8 bases and J gave up 4 bases, with 23 bases separating them. This CDR3 spans 15 amino acids. The chain's CDR3 is CSSVPAEGLSTEAFF. The CDR3 DNA follows: TGCAGCTCGGTCCCCGCGGAGGGGCTGAGCACTGAAGCTTTCTTT.

The J gene is TRBJ2-4, the V gene TRBV6-6, with 9 bases lining up with TRBD1. The CDR3 runs 15 residues. With 6 bases clipped from V and 10 bases from J, the junction kept 13 bases outside the gene matches. CDR1 and CDR2 from the germline V gene are MNHNY and SVGAGI (reference sequence). The CDR3 DNA reads as TGTGCCAGCAGACCCTTCGACCCGGGACAGGGTATTCAGTACTTC. Amino acids: CASRPFDPGQGIQYF.

The V and J genes are TRBV19 and TRBJ1-1, with unresolved D. The CDR3 runs 13 residues. Trimming pared 2 bases from V and 1 base from J, leaving 5 bases between. Germline assignment: CDR1 LNHDA and CDR2 SQIVND (reference sequence). The CDR3 DNA follows: TGTGCCAGTAGTATAAAGAGGAACACTGAAGCTTTCTTT. The encoded protein is CASSIKRNTEAFF.

The chain employs TRBV5-6 and TRBJ2-7; possibly TRBD1 for D (5 bases). V was clipped by 0 bases and J by 12 bases, with 13 bases between them. The CDR3 contains 12 residues. The germline gives CDR1 SGHDT, CDR2 YYEEEE. The CDR3, as DNA: TGTGCCAGCAGCTTGGCCGACAGTATCTTGTACTTC. Protein product: CASSLADSILYF. Using reference TRBV5-6 and TRBJ2-7 for the parts outside the CDR3, the full variable domain is DAGVTQSPTHLIKTRGQQVTLRCSPKSGHDTVSWYQQALGQGPQFIFQYYEEEERQRGNFPDRFSGHQFPNYSSELNVNALLLGDSALYLCASSLADSILYFGPGTRLTVT.

The chain joins TRBV6-6 to TRBJ2-7, with D possibly being TRBD1 (6 bases). This CDR3 has 13 amino acids. CDR1 and CDR2 (germline): MNHNY, SVGAGI (reference sequence). The ends were cut back, 6 bases at V and 3 bases at J, with 12 bases in the middle. This CDR3 is CASSRDKLYEQYF. CDR3 in DNA: TGTGCCAGCAGCCGGGACAAGCTCTACGAGCAGTACTTC.

The gene calls are TRBV7-9 and TRBJ2-7; 8 bases line up with TRBD1. There are 15 residues in the CDR3. The trim removed 1 base at V and 2 bases at J, leaving 4 bases unmatched. From germline, CDR1 is SEHNR and CDR2 FQNEAQ (reference sequence). The CDR3 sequence: CASSLDRQGPYEQYF. In nucleotides, the CDR3 is TGTGCCAGCAGCTTAGATAGACAGGGGCCCTACGAGCAGTACTTC.

This clone appeared a few times. The chain joins TRBV4-1 to TRBJ1-6; the D is unclear. There are 13 residues in the CDR3. The germline CDR1 and CDR2 sequences are MGHRA and YSYEKL. Between the trimmed V and J ends, which lost 1 base and 11 bases, there was a span of 9 bases. For the CDR3, the DNA is TGCGCCAGCAGCCAAGCTCAGACACCACCCCTCCACTTT. It encodes CASSQAQTPPLHF.

The rearrangement joins TRBV9 to TRBJ1-4; D may be TRBD1 (6 bases). In germline, CDR1 is SGDLS, CDR2 YYNGEE. CDR3 length equals 15 residues. V was pared by 0 bases and J by 7 bases, with 13 bases between. DNA of the CDR3: TGTGCCAGCAGCGTAGCAGGCAGGGGAAGTGAAAAACTGTTTTTT. As protein: CASSVAGRGSEKLFF.

The DNA of the CDR3 is TGCGCCAGCAGCTGGGGACAGATGAACACTGAAGCTTTCTTT. It translates to CASSWGQMNTEAFF. V gene TRBV5-1 combines with J gene TRBJ1-1, with 7 positions matching TRBD1. Germline values: CDR1 SGHRS, CDR2 YFSETQ. This CDR3 region has 14 residues. V lost 3 bases to trimming and J lost 0 bases; unmatched junction nucleotides: 2.

V is TRBV9 and J is TRBJ1-2, with D possibly matching TRBD1 (5 bases). V lost 4 bases to trimming and J lost 4 bases, with 8 bases between them. This CDR3 region has 12 residues. Looked up from germline, CDR1 is SGDLS and CDR2 is YYNGEE. The CDR3 DNA sequence: TGTGCCAGCAGCCAAGACAGCTATGGCTACACCTTC. Its translation is CASSQDSYGYTF.

The chain recombines TRBV6-6 with TRBJ2-7; 9 positions match TRBD1. The trim removed 8 bases at V and 0 bases at J, leaving 2 bases unmatched. Germline CDR1 is MNHNY and CDR2 is SVGAGI (reference sequence). The CDR3 length is 13 residues. CDR3 bases: TGTGCCAGCGGGGGACAGGGCTCCTACGAGCAGTACTTC. Its protein product is CASGGQGSYEQYF.

The chain uses TRBV19 and TRBJ2-3, with 8 positions matching TRBD2. The length of the CDR3 is 14 residues. Per germline, CDR1 LNHDA and CDR2 SQIVND (reference sequence). With V trimmed by 4 bases and J by 2 bases, 2 bases remained unmatched. The CDR3 DNA reads TGTGCCAGTAGTAGCGGGGGGCTCACAGATACGCAGTATTTT. Residues: CASSSGGLTDTQYF.

This clone has only a few counts. The chain links TRBV11-2 to TRBJ2-7, with 7 bases fitting TRBD1. The CDR3 loop spans 15 amino acids. The trim removed 5 bases at V and 2 bases at J, leaving 9 bases unmatched. The germline gives CDR1 SGHAT, CDR2 FQNNGV. As DNA, the CDR3 is TGTGCCAGCAGCGCACGACAGGGTATACCCTACGAGCAGTACTTC. This sequence encodes CASSARQGIPYEQYF. The full variable domain, its missing parts supplied by reference TRBV11-2 and TRBJ2-7, is EAGVAQSPRYKIIEKRQSVAFWCNPISGHATLYWYQQILGQGPKLLIQFQNNGVVDDSQLPKDRFSAERLKGVDSTLKIQPAKLEDSAVYLCASSARQGIPYEQYFGPGTRLTVT.

This clone was seen repeatedly, ten times or more. J is TRBJ2-7 and V is TRBV2; maybe TRBD1 (7 bases). Germline assignment: CDR1 SNHLY and CDR2 FYNNEI. The germline V and J ends were trimmed by 8 bases and 2 bases, with 16 bases remaining between them. The CDR3 extends over 14 amino acids. This chain's CDR3 is CASGRTGPAYEQYF. The CDR3 DNA reads as TGTGCCAGCGGGAGGACAGGCCCTGCCTACGAGCAGTACTTC.

A remark on this clone: Sequence at one end of the junction differs from germline and may be a read error. The chain combines TRBV7-3 with TRBJ2-6; a weak D match, TRBD2 (6 bases). Germline V gives CDR1 SGHTA, CDR2 FQGTGA. The CDR3 sequence is 14 residues long. CDR3 DNA sequence: TGTGCCAGCAGCCCGGGAGCTGGGGCCAACGGCCTGACTTTC. It codes for CASSPGAGANGLTF.

The rearrangement uses TRBV7-2 and TRBJ2-7; D may be TRBD2 (5 bases). The length of the CDR3 is 15 residues. CDR1 is SGHTA and CDR2 is FQGNSA in the germline V gene. V lost 1 base, J lost 0 bases, and 10 bases lay in between. CDR3 coding DNA: TGTGCCAGCAGCTTAGAATCGGGGAGCTCCTACGAGCAGTACTTC. It translates to CASSLESGSSYEQYF.

This chain joins TRBV9 and TRBJ2-3; 9 positions match TRBD2. CDR3 length: 15 amino acids. CDR1 and CDR2 from the germline V gene are SGDLS and YYNGEE. V was pared by 4 bases and J by 0 bases, with 3 bases of the junction left unmatched. CDR3 DNA: TGTGCCAGCAGCATCACTAGCGGGAGCACAGATACGCAGTATTTT. This gives the protein CASSITSGSTDTQYF.

CDR3 nucleotides: TGCGCCAGCAGCCCAAGTACGGGGGGGACCTACGAGCAGTACTTC. This codes for CASSPSTGGTYEQYF. The V call is TRBV4-1, the J call TRBJ2-7, with 8 bases identical to TRBD2. The CDR3 extends over 15 amino acids. V lost 4 bases, J lost 2 bases, and 7 bases stayed unmatched. Germline values: CDR1 MGHRA, CDR2 YSYEKL.

The chain carries TRBV18 and TRBJ1-5; D uncertain. Germline values: CDR1 KGHSH, CDR2 LQKENI. The CDR3 spans 13 residues. Trimming stripped 4 bases from V and 5 bases from J, with 9 bases between. This CDR3 reads CASSLSRDQPQHF. The CDR3 DNA is TGTGCCAGCTCACTTTCCCGGGATCAGCCCCAGCATTTT.

The CDR3 region has the DNA TGTGCCAGCAGCCAAGTATCGGGGTCTAATGAAAAACTGTTTTTT. Translated: CASSQVSGSNEKLFF. The V and J genes are TRBV4-2 and TRBJ1-4; D call uncertain. Trimming pared 1 base from V and 3 bases from J, leaving 9 bases between. The CDR3 extends over 15 amino acids. Germline loops: CDR1 LGHNA, CDR2 YNFKEQ.

The chain links TRBV7-9 to TRBJ2-7, with TRBD1 identical over 9 bases. The CDR3 extends over 15 amino acids. J lost 2 bases, V lost 5 bases, and 7 bases had no gene match. The germline V gene has CDR1 SEHNR and CDR2 FQNEAQ (reference sequence). The CDR3 DNA is TGTGCCAGCAGCCCGGGACAGGGCATAACCTACGAGCAGTACTTC. Translation gives CASSPGQGITYEQYF.

This clone came up once. CDR3 coding DNA: TGTGCCAGCAGTCCGAACAGGGTTGGGGTGGTAGCGAACATACACACAGATACGCAGTATTTT. Protein product: CASSPNRVGVVANIHTDTQYF. This chain connects TRBV28 to TRBJ2-3; a possible D gene is TRBD1 (6 bases). Germline CDR1 and CDR2: MDHEN and SYDVKM. This CDR3 is 21 amino acids long. Trimming removed 5 bases at V and 2 bases at J, with 32 bases between.

This clone was seen a handful of times. This chain uses TRBV28 with TRBJ1-5; 9 positions match TRBD1. The germline CDR1 and CDR2 sequences are MDHEN and SYDVKM. The CDR3 covers 16 residues. V gave up 5 bases and J gave up 2 bases; unmatched junction bases: 7. CDR3 DNA sequence: TGTGCCAGCAGTATTATGGACAGGGGTGGCAATCAGCCCCAGCATTTT. This gives the protein CASSIMDRGGNQPQHF.